Sequencing of this T cell receptor (beta chain) was carried out in a study of T cell clones after liver transplantation (dated by TCRdb to about 2019). Context from the whole study: ITN030ST, the source of the samples, was a randomized trial that attempted immunosuppression withdrawal within 2 years of liver transplantation. Blood samples were taken pre-transplant, pre-randomization before withdrawal, and post-randomization after full withdrawal or failed withdrawal. Subjects received no induction therapy and standard immunosuppression until randomization at 12-24 months post-transplant. Tolerance meant complete immunosuppression withdrawal for at least one year without liver enzymes rising beyond twice the upper limit of normal. A cohort of 8 liver transplant recipients was studied, of whom 3 were classified as tolerant and 5 as non-tolerant. Third party-reactive TCRbeta sequences from pre-transplant MLRs were also identified as an antigen-independent comparator for donor-reactive sequences. Three of the eight recipients were HCV-positive; the others were transplanted for non-autoimmune, non-viral indications. After a pre-transplant mixed lymphocyte reaction, TCRbeta sequencing was used to pinpoint donor-reactive T cell clones, which were subsequently tracked in post-transplant blood. General conclusions and limits of the study: Because no allograft tissue specimens were available, donor-reactive T cells may have migrated into the graft instead of being deleted. Low numbers of available donor cells limited the measurable donor-reactive repertoire in two subjects. Once repertoire turnover was taken into account, donor-reactive detection showed a significant reduction for CD4 in 7 of 8 subjects and for CD8 in 8 of 8. The conclusions were preliminary, being limited by small, heterogeneous patient numbers and by non-standardized post-transplant time points. The decline in donor-reactive sequences exceeded the decline in third party-reactive sequences, suggesting partial antigen-specific deletion that was unrelated to withdrawal success. Circulating donor-reactive CD4 TCRbeta sequences fell significantly post-transplant in 5 of 8 subjects, irrespective of tolerance or HCV status.

Including the terminal cysteine and phenylalanine, the CDR3 comprises 17 residues. The DNA shown is the 51-base CDR3, in frame from base 1. CDR1 MDHEN and CDR2 SYDVKM were looked up in the germline V gene. V is trimmed back by 4 bases and J by 3 bases, and the junction contains 10 bases that no gene match accounts for. Read against the paper, the sample's time point label means: pre-transplant. Thawed unstimulated PBMCs were stained for CD3, CD4 and CD8 and FACS-sorted into CD3+CD4+ and CD3+CD8+ populations. All 8 studied subjects were randomized to immunosuppression withdrawal. The Qiagen DNeasy Blood and Tissue Kit was used for genomic DNA isolation. Frozen genomic DNA underwent high-throughput TCRbeta CDR3 sequencing by immunoSEQ, including PCR amplification, mapping, bias correction and internal controls. Regarding the original processing steps: Productive rearrangements were retained, and unique TCRbeta sequences were defined by the CDR3 nucleotide sequence together with the V and J gene. A sequence counted as donor-reactive only if the sequence showed at least 5-fold expansion in CFSE-low cells compared with unstimulated pre-transplant cells and had a frequency of at least 0.01%. Per-subject minimum frequency thresholds, based on the lowest-template unstimulated sample, ensured at least 90% detection power. Jensen-Shannon divergence between the top 1000 TCRbeta sequences post-transplant and pre-transplant was used to measure repertoire turnover. Two-sided Fisher's exact tests were used to test for changes in the detection of donor-reactive sequences. In TCRdb, the immuneACCESS table is reduced to in-frame sequences with V and J assigned. These tables do not hold every clone; where another copy was compared, an unresolved V gene accounts for under half, and the others remain unexplained. V and J calls and clone size are copied from that table; D and trimming were computed from the DNA. The sample table holds 70,000 to 80,000 clones, of which over 85% were seen once. The ten largest make up roughly 2.7% of the sample.

Concerning this clone: The clone's antigen remains unknown. Base-call qualities are not available, and no considerably larger clone is one nucleotide away.

The sequence was collected from a human donor who received a liver transplant. This sample comprised CD4+ T cells from blood, obtained before liver transplant. The chain was built from TRBV28 and TRBJ2-7; 12 middle bases align to TRBD2. The CDR3 protein is CASSSPLRLAGVYEQYF. The nucleotide sequence is given as TGTGCCAGCAGTTCTCCCCTTAGACTAGCGGGAGTCTACGAGCAGTACTTC.